This TCR beta chain stems from a study of T cells in Graves' hyperthyroidism and ophthalmopathy (dated by TCRdb to about 2019). The study in broad terms: Peripheral blood samples were taken at the time of initial diagnosis, prior to any treatment. Once sampling was done, hyperthyroidism patients were given methimazole at a starting dose of 30 mg daily, whereas ophthalmopathy patients were given high-dose intravenous methylprednisolone. A discovery cohort of about 100 patients, about 43 with Graves' ophthalmopathy and over 55 with stable Graves' hyperthyroidism, was used to find distinguishing TCR V-J signatures. In addition, the study compared T-cell repertoires in thyroid tissue and in blood from five to seven Graves' hyperthyroidism patients. Prospective prediction of ophthalmopathy was tested in an independent validation cohort of about 19 hyperthyroidism patients and around 16 patients who later progressed to ophthalmopathy. For training and testing, the 100 or so patients in the discovery cohort were randomly divided in a 7:3 ratio. The paper reports TCR Vbeta CDR3 sequencing of 140 or so peripheral blood samples: 40 to 45 ophthalmopathy, about 75 hyperthyroidism and approximately 17 progressor patients.

Ophthalmopathy patients had moderately to severely active disease, with a Clinical Activity Score of 3 or more, a NOSPECS grade of 4 or more, and a disease duration of less than 3 months. Patients with uncontrolled infections, other autoimmune diseases, pregnancy or lactation were excluded. Diagnoses were based on clinical symptoms, serum thyroxine and TRAb, thyroid ultrasound and orbital computed tomography. PBMCs were separated from about 10 ml of fresh peripheral blood using Ficoll-Paque density gradient centrifugation. Total RNA was extracted using Trizol reagent, and RNA quality was assessed on an Agilent 2100 Bioanalyzer. This clonotype was counted ten times or more. The specificity of this receptor is unknown. Base quality data are lacking; no much larger clone is found one base away. Amplification of TCR beta CDR3 regions was carried out from RNA transcripts. For the first round of RT-PCR on the TCR CDR3, the HTBI primer set was used together with the Qiagen OneStep RT-PCR kit. A second multiplex PCR round built the libraries, followed by size selection and purification. Paired-end sequencing of the libraries was performed with 100 bp reads on an Illumina HiSeq2000. Per the original workflow: Raw data were processed with SOAPnuke, discarding reads with adapters, uncalled bases, mean Phred below 15, or no exact constant-primer or identifier match. COPE v1.2.5 was used to merge high-quality paired reads, and clonotypes were defined as unique nucleotide sequences. Clonotypes were aligned to IMGT TRBV, TRBD and TRBJ reference segments using MiTCR v1.1. Analysis was restricted to V-J combinations with a frequency above 0.0001, which covered about 99% of repertoires. The TCS score was defined as the ratio of F50 (clonal expansion) to E x V (chaos), calculated using BLOSUM62-based TCRdist between CDR3 peptides within each V-J. Welch's t-statistics and random forest reduced around 520 V-J features to about 12, which were used in a naive Bayes classifier (R e1071). TCRdb trimmed public reads at Q25 via fastp, called clones via MiXCR and kept in-frame beta chains. Each record represents a unique CDR3 protein, reported with the most common genes and DNA among its rows. V and J calls and clone size were set by TCRdb, not the authors. The sample has around 600,000 distinct CDR3 sequences on record, more than 15% of them singletons. Around 3.3% of the sample is in the top ten clones.

General conclusions and limits of the study: Most expanded thyroid clonotypes (frequency above 0.001) were also detected in blood, suggesting blood repertoires may reflect thyroid immune responses. In cross-validation, a model built on a 13 V-J signature told ophthalmopathy apart from stable hyperthyroidism with 87.88% sensitivity and around 81% specificity, and in testing the same model reached 80%/75%. No statistical method was used to set the sample size in advance, and investigators knew the group allocation. In validation, the model predicted progression to ophthalmopathy with approximately 71% sensitivity and 72.22% specificity, a median of about 6.7 months before onset.

According to the germline V gene, CDR1 reads MDHEN and CDR2 reads SYDVKM. Taken from cysteine to phenylalanine, the CDR3 has 16 residues. Only the CDR3 part of the read is kept: 48 bases, read in frame from the first base. V is cut back by 0 bases and J by 5 bases, with 4 bases in the junction unmatched. The chain uses TRBV28 and TRBJ2-3; 11 central nucleotides agree with TRBD2. This sequence originates from a woman aged 40-49 years with Graves' ophthalmopathy. The sequenced sample was blood. The encoded CDR3 is CASSLWTSGNVDTQYF. The nucleotide sequence is TGTGCCAGCAGTTTATGGACTAGCGGGAATGTAGATACGCAGTATTTT.